This TCR beta chain came from a study of T-cell memory formation after mild COVID-19 (dated by TCRdb to the early 2020s). Context from the whole study: TCR sequence clusters from the two donors were found to be largely donor specific. Longitudinal TCRalpha and TCRbeta repertoire sequencing tracked T-cell clones expanding and contracting after mild COVID-19 in two donors. Two young, previously healthy adult volunteers, one female and one male, were included in the cohort. What the study reported, not specific to this receptor: Some responding clones were detected in pre-infection memory, suggesting pre-existing cross-reactive memory T cells joined the SARS-CoV-2 response. Only a couple of mild cases were covered in the study, and larger cohorts including severe cases with pre-infection samples were considered necessary. From day 15 to 85, contracting clones showed balanced CD4/CD8 phenotypes, whereas a second wave of clones that expanded from day 15 to 37 leaned towards CD4+. Contracting CD4+ clones turned up mainly in the CM and EM memory subsets, whereas EMRA was where CD8+ clones were enriched. Whether the second-wave clones peaking on day 37 were SARS-CoV-2 specific was not confirmed.

V is cut back by 0 bases and J by 1 base, with 0 bases in the junction unmatched. Looking up the germline V gene yields CDR1 SGDLS and CDR2 YYNGEE. The CDR3 contains 15 residues, cysteine and phenylalanine counted. Here the CDR3 DNA is all that survives: 45 bases in frame from base 1. PBMCs were isolated by Ficoll-Paque density gradient centrifugation. Sequencing used an Illumina NovaSeq 6000. TCRalpha and TCRbeta cDNA libraries were constructed by 5'RACE with constant-segment primers, with sample barcodes and unique molecular identifiers being introduced. RNA was extracted from every sample with Trizol reagent. Amplification of the libraries took two PCR steps, and the second step added a second sample barcode plus Illumina TruSeq adapters. Sequencing of libraries was performed on an Illumina NovaSeq with 2 x 150 bp paired-end reads. In the original analysis: Demultiplexing of reads and collapsing into UMI-guided consensus sequences were performed with migec v1.2.7. With mixcr v2.1.11, UMI consensuses were aligned to TRA and TRB V and J templates and assembled into clonotypes. Expanded or contracted clonotypes were those called significant by both edgeR and NoisET, with noise models trained on biological replicates. For edgeR calls, the thresholds were a false discovery rate-adjusted p below 0.01 and a log2 fold-change of 1. As an exploratory analysis of dynamics, max-normalized trajectories of the 1000 most abundant clonotypes were examined by PCA with hierarchical clustering. Each responding clone was given a CD4 or CD8 phenotype based on the CD4+ and CD8+ repertoires, which had been sequenced separately. Through fastp at Q25 and MiXCR, TCRdb rebuilt clones from the public reads, retaining in-frame beta chains. Every CDR3 protein is listed once, alongside the most common genes and DNA of its rows. It is TCRdb's table, rather than the study itself, that gives the V and J calls and clone size. The sample table contains 470,000 or so distinct CDR3 sequences; only one count was recorded for 18% of them. More than 9% of the sample lies in the top ten.

The table lists this clonotype with many counts. Its recognized antigen is unknown. No base quality values were provided; no much bigger clone lies one nucleotide off. The origin of this receptor is an adult woman who had mild COVID-19 (a few samples of this study predate the infection). The sample titles of this study are shuffled in the database, so cell type and time point are left out; the donor was told from shared clones. Sequenced input: PBMCs or a T cell subset sorted from them (not recorded which). The chain uses TRBV9 and TRBJ2-2; a stretch of 7 junction bases matches TRBD1. The CDR3 corresponds to CASSVGQGNTGELFF. The nucleotides are TGTGCCAGCAGCGTAGGACAGGGGAACACCGGGGAGCTGTTTTTT.